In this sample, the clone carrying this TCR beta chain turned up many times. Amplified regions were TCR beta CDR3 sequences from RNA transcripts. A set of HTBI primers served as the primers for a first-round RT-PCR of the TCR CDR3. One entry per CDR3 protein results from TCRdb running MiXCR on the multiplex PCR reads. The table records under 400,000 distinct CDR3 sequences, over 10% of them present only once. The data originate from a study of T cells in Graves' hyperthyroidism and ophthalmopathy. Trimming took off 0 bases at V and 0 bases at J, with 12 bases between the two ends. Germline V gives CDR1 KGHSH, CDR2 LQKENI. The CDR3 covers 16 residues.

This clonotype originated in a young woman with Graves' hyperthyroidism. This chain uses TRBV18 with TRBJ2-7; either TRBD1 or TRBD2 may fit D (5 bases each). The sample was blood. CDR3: CASSPPGPTISYEQYF. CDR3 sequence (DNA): TGTGCCAGCTCACCACCGGGACCGACGATCTCCTACGAGCAGTACTTC. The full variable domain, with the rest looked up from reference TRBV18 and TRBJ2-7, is NAGVMQNPRHLVRRRGQEARLRCSPMKGHSHVYWYRQLPEEGLKFMVYLQKENIIDESGMPKERFSAEFPKEGPSILRIQQVVRGDSAAYFCASSPPGPTISYEQYFGPGTRLTVT.